This T cell receptor (beta chain) was sequenced during a study of T cells after yellow fever vaccination. Overall study: Some fractions had low cell numbers, and these were prepared with SMART-Seq v4 Ultra Low Input.

TCRdb re-analysed the 5' RACE reads in MiXCR, keeping a single row per CDR3 protein. In the table there are hundreds of thousands of distinct CDR3 sequences, approximately 5.2% of which are singletons. General study findings and limits: Any FACS-sorted repertoire could hold abundant clonotypes that contaminate it from the bulk population.

This clonotype was seen more than once but under ten times. Its antigen remains unknown. Germline CDR1 and CDR2: SNHLY and FYNNEI. This CDR3 has 14 amino acids. V shed 4 bases, J shed 6 bases, and the junction held 4 bases outside the gene matches. This chain joins TRBV2 and TRBJ2-3; 10 nucleotides match TRBD1. The sequencing here drew on CD4+ T cells sorted from PBMCs, taken on the day of the yellow fever booster vaccination. This sequence originates from a man between 18 and 35 years old who received the YFV17D yellow fever vaccine. The CDR3 DNA is TGTGCCAGCAGTGCGGGACAGGGGAGGGATACGCAGTATTTT. It is translated as CASSAGQGRDTQYF.